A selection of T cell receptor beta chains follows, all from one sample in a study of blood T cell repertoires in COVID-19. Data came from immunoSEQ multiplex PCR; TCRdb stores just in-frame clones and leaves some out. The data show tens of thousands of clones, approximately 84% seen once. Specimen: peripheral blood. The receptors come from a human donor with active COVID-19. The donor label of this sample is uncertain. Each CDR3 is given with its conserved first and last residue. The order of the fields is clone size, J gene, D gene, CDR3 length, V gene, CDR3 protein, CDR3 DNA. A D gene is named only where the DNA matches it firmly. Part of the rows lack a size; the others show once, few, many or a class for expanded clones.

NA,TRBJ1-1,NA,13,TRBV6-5,CASSYSSETEAFF,TGTGCCAGCAGTTACTCGTCCGAGACTGAAGCTTTCTTT
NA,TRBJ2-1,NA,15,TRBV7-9,CASGLGSLTYNEQFF,TGTGCCAGCGGGTTAGGGTCCCTAACCTACAATGAGCAGTTCTTC
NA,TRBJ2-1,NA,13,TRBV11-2,CASSPRPGGLRVF,TGTGCCAGCAGTCCGAGGCCCGGGGGTCTCAGGGTCTTC
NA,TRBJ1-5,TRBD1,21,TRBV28,CASSLDPEGTGAFYSNQPQHF,TGTGCCAGCAGTTTGGACCCGGAGGGGACAGGGGCGTTTTATAGCAATCAGCCCCAGCATTTT
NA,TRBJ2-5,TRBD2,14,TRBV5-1,CASSRGLDWETQYF,TGCGCCAGCAGCCGGGGACTAGATTGGGAGACCCAGTACTTC
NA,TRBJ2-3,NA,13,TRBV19,CASGEGNTDTQYF,TGTGCCAGCGGGGAAGGGAACACAGATACGCAGTATTTT
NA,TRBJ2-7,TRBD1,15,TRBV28,CASSSGTGTTYEQYF,TGTGCCAGCAGTTCAGGGACAGGGACGACTTACGAGCAGTACTTC
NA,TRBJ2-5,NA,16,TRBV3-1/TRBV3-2,CASSQGGQLVWETQYF,TGTGCCAGCAGCCAAGGAGGACAGCTGGTTTGGGAGACCCAGTACTTC
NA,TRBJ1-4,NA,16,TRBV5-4,CASSVDSSTTNEKLFF,TGTGCCAGCAGCGTAGACAGCAGTACAACTAATGAAAAACTGTTTTTT
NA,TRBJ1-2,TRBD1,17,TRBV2,CASSPGTVGEGGYGYTF,TGTGCCAGCAGTCCTGGGACAGTAGGAGAGGGGGGCTATGGCTACACCTTC
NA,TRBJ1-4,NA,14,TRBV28,CASSLTGHVEKLFF,TGTGCCAGCAGTCTTACAGGGCACGTTGAAAAACTGTTTTTT
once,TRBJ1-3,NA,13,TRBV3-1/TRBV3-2,CASSQRAGNTIYF,TGTGCCAGCAGCCAAAGAGCTGGAAACACCATATATTTT
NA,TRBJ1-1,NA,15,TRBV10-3,CATGGGGAGGPEAFF,TGTGCCACCGGCGGCGGGGGCGCCGGTGGCCCTGAAGCTTTCTTT
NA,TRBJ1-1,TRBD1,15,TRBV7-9,CASSPGTGVMTEAFF,TGTGCCAGCAGCCCCGGGACAGGGGTTATGACTGAAGCTTTCTTT
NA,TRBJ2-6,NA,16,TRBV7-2,CASSRRGNYGANVLTF,TGTGCCAGCAGTCGCAGGGGAAATTATGGGGCCAACGTCCTGACTTTC
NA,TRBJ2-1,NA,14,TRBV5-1,CASTSGNSYNEQFF,TGCGCCAGCACCTCGGGGAACTCCTACAATGAGCAGTTCTTC
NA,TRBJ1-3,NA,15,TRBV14,CASSPTPRSGNTIYF,TGTGCCAGCAGCCCAACCCCTCGGTCTGGAAACACCATATATTTT
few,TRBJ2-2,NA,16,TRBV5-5,CASSLPKQGVAGELFF,TGTGCCAGCAGCTTGCCAAAACAGGGAGTAGCCGGGGAGCTGTTTTTT
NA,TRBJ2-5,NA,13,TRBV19,CASSSYPQETQYF,TGTGCCAGTAGTTCTTATCCCCAAGAGACCCAGTACTTC
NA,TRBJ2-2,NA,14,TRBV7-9,CASSLRGNTGELFF,TGTGCCAGCAGCTTACGGGGGAACACCGGGGAGCTGTTTTTT
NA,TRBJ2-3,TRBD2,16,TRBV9,CASSVSGSGGPDTQYF,TGTGCCAGCAGCGTTTCAGGCAGCGGGGGTCCAGATACGCAGTATTTT
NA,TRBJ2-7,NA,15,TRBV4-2,CASSQDRVSFDEQYF,TGTGCCAGCAGCCAAGACAGGGTCTCATTTGACGAGCAGTACTTC
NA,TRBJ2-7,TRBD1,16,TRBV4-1,CASSQPTGGSYYEQYF,TGCGCCAGCAGCCAACCGACAGGGGGAAGTTACTACGAGCAGTACTTC
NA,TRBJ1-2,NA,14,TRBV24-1,CATSPDSINYGYTF,TGTGCCACCAGCCCCGACAGCATTAACTATGGCTACACCTTC
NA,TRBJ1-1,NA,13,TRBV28,CASSLTDNTEAFF,TGTGCCAGCAGCTTGACAGACAACACTGAAGCTTTCTTT
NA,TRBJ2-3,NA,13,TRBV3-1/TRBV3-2,CASSQDQSGTQYF,TGTGCCAGCAGCCAAGATCAAAGCGGTACGCAGTATTTT
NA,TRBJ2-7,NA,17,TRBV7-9,CASSLRRARDTAYEQYF,TGTGCCAGCAGCTTAAGGAGGGCCAGGGATACCGCCTACGAGCAGTACTTC
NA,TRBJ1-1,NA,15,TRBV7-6,CASSLRRGTLAEAFF,TGTGCCAGCAGCTTACGTCGGGGGACTCTCGCTGAAGCTTTCTTT
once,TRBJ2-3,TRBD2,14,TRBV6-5,CASSIAGGPDTQYF,TGTGCCAGCAGTATAGCGGGGGGGCCAGATACGCAGTATTTT
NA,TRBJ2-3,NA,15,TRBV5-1,CASSLGGGVTDTQYF,TGCGCCAGCAGCTTGGGCGGCGGGGTGACAGATACGCAGTATTTT
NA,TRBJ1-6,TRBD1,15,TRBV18,CASSETGGGSSPLHF,TGTGCCAGCTCGGAGACAGGGGGCGGGAGTTCACCCCTCCACTTT
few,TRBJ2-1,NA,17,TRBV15,CATSRDGGGGFYNEQFF,TGTGCCACCAGCAGAGATGGAGGGGGCGGGTTCTACAATGAGCAGTTCTTC
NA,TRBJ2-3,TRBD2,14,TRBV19,CASSLVGGGDTQYF,TGTGCCAGTAGTCTAGTTGGGGGGGGAGATACGCAGTATTTT
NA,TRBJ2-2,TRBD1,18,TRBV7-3,CASSPSTGTGYRTGELFF,TGTGCCAGCAGCCCGTCAACCGGGACAGGATATCGCACCGGGGAGCTGTTTTTT
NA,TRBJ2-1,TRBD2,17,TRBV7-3,CASSPYGRGGLYNEQFF,TGTGCCAGCAGCCCTTACGGGCGGGGGGGCCTATACAATGAGCAGTTCTTC
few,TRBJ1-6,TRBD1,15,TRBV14,CASSQFTGGGSPLHF,TGTGCCAGCAGCCAGTTCACAGGGGGTGGATCACCCCTCCACTTT
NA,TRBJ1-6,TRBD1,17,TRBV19,CASSKGQGATSNSPLHF,TGTGCCAGTAGTAAAGGACAGGGGGCTACAAGTAATTCACCCCTCCACTTT
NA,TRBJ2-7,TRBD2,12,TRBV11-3,CASGGHLDEQYF,TGTGCCTCGGGGGGGCATTTGGACGAGCAGTACTTC
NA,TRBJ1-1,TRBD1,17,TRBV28,CASSLFGTGMTRTEAFF,TGTGCCAGCAGTTTATTCGGGACAGGGATGACTCGCACTGAAGCTTTCTTT
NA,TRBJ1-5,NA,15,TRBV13,CASSILGQHNQPQHF,TGTGCCAGCAGCATACTAGGACAGCACAATCAGCCCCAGCATTTT
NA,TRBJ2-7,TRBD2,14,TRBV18,CASSPSGGSYEQYF,TGTGCCAGCTCACCTAGCGGGGGCTCCTACGAGCAGTACTTC
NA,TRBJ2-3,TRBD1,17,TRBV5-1,CASSLAGRDRGTDTQYF,TGCGCCAGCAGCTTGGCTGGCCGGGACAGGGGTACAGATACGCAGTATTTT
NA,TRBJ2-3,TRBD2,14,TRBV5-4,CASSSSGGTDTQYF,TGTGCCAGCAGTTCAAGCGGGGGGACAGATACGCAGTATTTT
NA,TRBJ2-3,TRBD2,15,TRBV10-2,CASSVGLAGADTQYF,TGCGCCAGCAGTGTTGGGCTAGCGGGGGCAGATACGCAGTATTTT
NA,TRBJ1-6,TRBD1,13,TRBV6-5,CASSSRGDSPLHF,TGTGCCAGCAGTTCCAGGGGGGATTCACCCCTCCACTTT
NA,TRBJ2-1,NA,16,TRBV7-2,CASSHNRVPSYNEQFF,TGTGCCAGCAGCCATAACAGGGTTCCCTCCTACAATGAGCAGTTCTTC
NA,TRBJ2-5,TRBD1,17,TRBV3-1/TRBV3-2,CASSPNTQGAGEETQYF,TGTGCCAGCAGCCCAAATACACAGGGGGCGGGGGAAGAGACCCAGTACTTC
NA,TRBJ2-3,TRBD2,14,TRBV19,CASSRAGGTDTQYF,TGTGCCAGTAGTCGGGCGGGAGGGACAGATACGCAGTATTTT
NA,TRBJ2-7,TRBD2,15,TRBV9,CASSPGTSGSYEQYF,TGTGCCAGCAGCCCTGGGACTAGCGGCTCCTACGAGCAGTACTTC
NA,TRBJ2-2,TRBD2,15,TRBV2,CASRRLAGAQGELFF,TGTGCCAGCAGGCGGCTAGCGGGTGCCCAGGGGGAGCTGTTTTTT
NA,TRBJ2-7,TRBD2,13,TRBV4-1,CASSRASGGEQYF,TGCGCCAGCAGCCGAGCTAGCGGGGGGGAGCAGTACTTC
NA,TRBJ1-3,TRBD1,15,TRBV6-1,CASSEATGIWNTIYF,TGTGCCAGCAGTGAAGCGACAGGGATATGGAACACCATATATTTT
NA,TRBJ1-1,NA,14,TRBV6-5,CASSYLRGNTEAFF,TGTGCCAGCAGTTACCTCAGGGGGAACACTGAAGCTTTCTTT